This paragraph covers one T cell receptor (beta chain) sequence. Its antigen remains unknown. PCR used 60 Vbeta primers and 13 Jbeta primers. TCRdb's table, derived via immunoSEQ multiplex PCR, lists solely in-frame clones and lacks some. The repertoire holds about 160,000 clones, with 75% as singletons. The data stem from a study of cytomegalovirus exposure and HLA in healthy donors. The length of the CDR3 is 15 residues. J was trimmed by 7 bases and V by 4 bases; bases with no gene match: 13. CDR1 and CDR2 (germline): SGHTA, FQGNSA. Findings and caveats of the study: Later analysis showed TCR association rates varying by HLA locus, highest for DRB1 and lowest for HLA-C. Among the sequence variants, a highly shared cluster was likely an artifact of sequencing. In a later analysis, compared with equally common non-associated chains, HLA-associated beta chains were more expanded. Presence/absence comparisons presumed near-even sequencing depth among donors.

The sample comprised PBMCs. This sequence was found in a female donor in good health and CMV-seronegative. This chain connects TRBV7-2 to TRBJ2-7, with TRBD2 matching 7 bases. The CDR3 region has the DNA TGTGCCAGCAGCTCCCCGGGGGGACCCCCTACAGAGCAGTACTTC. This gives the protein CASSSPGGPPTEQYF.